This paragraph reports one T cell receptor beta chain. Its antigen is as yet unknown. The entry originates in a study of OX40 agonist ivuxolimab in advanced cancers. Background on the study: Partial responses were observed in three patients, of whom one had hepatocellular carcinoma and two had cutaneous melanoma. Notes on the study in general: Among expanded peripheral T cells, antigen specificity went undetermined.

This CDR3 region has 14 residues. V lost 4 bases, J lost 1 base, and 8 bases lay in between. Germline CDR1 and CDR2: MNHNY and SVGAGI (reference sequence). Some clones are missing from TCRdb's copy, which holds only in-frame ones; the method was immunoSEQ multiplex PCR. Of about 70,000 clones detected, about 90% appear once; the ten largest clones hold approximately 2.6%. This sequence was found in an adult with an advanced solid tumor such as melanoma, head and neck, liver or kidney cancer. The chain recombines TRBV6-6 with TRBJ1-5; no clear D. The sample in question was CD4+ or CD8+ T cells sorted from blood, obtained in a trial of the OX40 agonist ivuxolimab. This CDR3 is CASSLSGSNQPQHF. The CDR3 nucleotides are TGTGCCAGCAGTTTATCTGGGAGCAATCAGCCCCAGCATTTT.